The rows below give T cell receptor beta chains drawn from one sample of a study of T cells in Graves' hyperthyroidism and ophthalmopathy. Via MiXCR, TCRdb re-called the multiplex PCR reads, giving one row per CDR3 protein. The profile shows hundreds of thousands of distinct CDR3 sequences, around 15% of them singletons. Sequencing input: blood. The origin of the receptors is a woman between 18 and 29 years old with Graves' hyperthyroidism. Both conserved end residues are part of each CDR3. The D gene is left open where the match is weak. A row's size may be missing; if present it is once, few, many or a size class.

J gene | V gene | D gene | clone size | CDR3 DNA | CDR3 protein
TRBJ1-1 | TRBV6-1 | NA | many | TGTGCCAGCAGACCCTCCGCCCGGTCCTACACTGAAGCTTTCTTT | CASRPSARSYTEAFF
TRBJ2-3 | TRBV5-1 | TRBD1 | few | TGCGCCAGCAGAAGGACAGGGGACACAGATACGCAGTATTTT | CASRRTGDTDTQYF
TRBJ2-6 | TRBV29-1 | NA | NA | TGCAGCGTTGAATCCCCGACAAGAAAGAGCTCTGGGGCCAACGTCCTGACTTTC | CSVESPTRKSSGANVLTF
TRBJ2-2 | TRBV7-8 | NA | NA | TGTGCCAGCAGCAACCCCCCCGGGGAGCTGTTTTTT | CASSNPPGELFF
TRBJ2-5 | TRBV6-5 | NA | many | TGTGCCAGCAGTTTTAGTGGGGGCGAGACCCAGTACTTC | CASSFSGGETQYF
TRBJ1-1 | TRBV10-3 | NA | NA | TGTGCCATCAGTGAGTCGCAGATGAACACTGAAGCTTTCTTT | CAISESQMNTEAFF
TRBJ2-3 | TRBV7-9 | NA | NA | TGTGCCAGCAGCTTAGCACTAGCCTCAAGCACAGATACGCAGTATTTT | CASSLALASSTDTQYF
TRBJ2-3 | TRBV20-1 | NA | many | TGCAGTGCTAGAGATCTGTACCGAGGCCCAGATACGCAGTATTTT | CSARDLYRGPDTQYF
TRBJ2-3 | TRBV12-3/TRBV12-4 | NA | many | TGTGCCAGCAGAACCCTAGAAGATACGCAGTATTTT | CASRTLEDTQYF
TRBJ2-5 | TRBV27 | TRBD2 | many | TGTGCCAGCAGCCGCTCGACTAGCACTATCCAAGAGACCCAGTACTTC | CASSRSTSTIQETQYF
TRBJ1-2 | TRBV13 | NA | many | TGTGCCAGCAGCGCAGTCAGGACAGCGTATGGCTACACCTTC | CASSAVRTAYGYTF
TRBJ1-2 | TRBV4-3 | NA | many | TGCGCCAGCAGCCAAGATTGGGGTGTAAATGGCTACACCTTC | CASSQDWGVNGYTF
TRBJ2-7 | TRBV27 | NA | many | TGTGCCAGCAGTTTCTTAGGGCGGCACTACGAGCAGTACTTC | CASSFLGRHYEQYF
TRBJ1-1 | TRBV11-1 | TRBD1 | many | TGTGCCAGCAGCTCCCACAGGGGTGGCATGAACACTGAAGCTTTCTTT | CASSSHRGGMNTEAFF
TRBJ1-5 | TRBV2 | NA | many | TGTGCCAGCAGTGAAACAGGGAAACAGCCCCAGCATTTT | CASSETGKQPQHF
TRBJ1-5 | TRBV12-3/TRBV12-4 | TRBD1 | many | TGTGCCAGCAGTTTGAAGGGACAGAAAAATCAGCCCCAGCATTTT | CASSLKGQKNQPQHF
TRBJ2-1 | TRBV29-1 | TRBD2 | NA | TGCAGCGTGGCGACTAGCCTCCCCGTTGTGGATGAGCAGTTCTTC | CSVATSLPVVDEQFF
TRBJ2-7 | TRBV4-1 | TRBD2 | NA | TGCGCCAGCAGCCGGTGGACTAGCGGTCGGGTTTCCTACGAGCAGTACTTC | CASSRWTSGRVSYEQYF
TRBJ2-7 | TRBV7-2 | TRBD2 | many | TGTGCCAGCAGCTTACGAAGCGGGAGGATGAACGAGCAGTACTTC | CASSLRSGRMNEQYF